The source of this T cell receptor (beta chain) is a study of T cell changes during pregnancy in multiple sclerosis. The CDR3 is made up of 13 amino acids. From germline, CDR1 is SGHRS and CDR2 YFSETQ. V lost 10 bases and J lost 1; bases outside the gene matches: 5. Measured with immunoSEQ multiplex PCR; TCRdb has only the in-frame clones, and not every one. Altogether about 76,000 clones are present, 93% being singletons, with the ten largest covering more than 2%. J is TRBJ2-3 and V is TRBV5-1, with 8 bases identical to TRBD2. The specimen was peripheral blood, collected in the second trimester of pregnancy. The source of this sequence is a female donor with multiple sclerosis, enrolled in a pregnancy study. The CDR3, as DNA: TGCGCCTCTAACGGGGGGGGCACAGATACGCAGTATTTT. This codes for CASNGGGTDTQYF.